Detailed here is one T cell receptor (beta chain). This sample stems from a study of blood T cell repertoires in COVID-19. Background on the study: PBMCs, B-cell-depleted T cells, or T cells provided the cDNA or gDNA that made up the material.

The V gene lost 8 bases and the J gene lost 1 base, with 5 bases spanning the gap. The CDR3 runs to 11 residues. CDR1 and CDR2 (germline): MDHEN, SYDVKM. In the original processing: Estimated nucleated cell counts came from reference gene primer amplification. The table came from immunoSEQ multiplex PCR; TCRdb's copy has only in-frame clones and leaves some out. V, J and clone size are those of that table, while D and trimming were read from the DNA. The sample has roughly 150,000 clones; 79% are singletons. Enrollees, about 18 to 95 years old, lived in approximately 25 US areas. The TCR sequence derives from a woman aged 65 to 85 in a cohort exposed to, infected with or recovered from COVID-19 (not recorded which). V usage is TRBV28 and J usage is TRBJ1-1; D not resolved. The specimen was PBMCs or T cells enriched from blood (not recorded which). The CDR3 sequence: CASAGNTEAFF. CDR3 DNA sequence: TGTGCCAGCGCCGGGAACACTGAAGCTTTCTTT.